Listed below are T cell receptor beta chains from one sample, sequenced in a study of regulatory T cells in long-lasting Graves disease. TCRdb reprocessed the multiplex PCR reads with MiXCR, giving one entry per CDR3 protein. The top ten clones hold approximately 18% of a sample with 620,000 or so distinct CDR3 sequences, roughly 15% of them seen once. These data also featured in a second study, about T cells in Graves' hyperthyroidism and ophthalmopathy.

The specimen comprised peripheral blood mononuclear cells (PBMCs), sampled at new diagnosis, from a patient treated with antithyroid drugs. The receptors were gathered from a woman aged 30 to 39 with Graves disease. The CDR3 runs from the conserved cysteine through the conserved F or W. The order of the fields is V gene, J gene, D gene, clone size, CDR3 protein, CDR3 DNA. The D gene is left open where the match is weak. The listing skips clone size in some rows; elsewhere it reads once, few, many or a size class.

v_gene: TRBV28
j_gene: TRBJ2-1
d_gene: -
abundance: -
CDR3aa: CASSYREKRFEQFF
CDR3nt: TGTGCCAGCAGTTATAGGGAGAAGAGGTTTGAGCAGTTCTTC

v_gene: TRBV5-1
j_gene: TRBJ1-1
d_gene: -
abundance: few
CDR3aa: CASSRDAGNTEAFF
CDR3nt: TGCGCCAGCAGCCGGGACGCAGGGAACACTGAAGCTTTCTTT

v_gene: TRBV9
j_gene: TRBJ2-1
d_gene: TRBD2
abundance: once
CDR3aa: CASSPTSLAGAYNEQFF
CDR3nt: TGTGCCAGCAGCCCCACCTCTCTAGCGGGAGCCTACAATGAGCAGTTCTTC

v_gene: TRBV7-9
j_gene: TRBJ2-7
d_gene: TRBD1
abundance: many
CDR3aa: CASSKTTGNEQYF
CDR3nt: TGTGCCAGCAGCAAGACGACAGGGAACGAGCAGTACTTC

v_gene: TRBV28
j_gene: TRBJ1-6
d_gene: -
abundance: many
CDR3aa: CASLSPGSSPLHF
CDR3nt: TGTGCCAGTCTGTCACCCGGGAGTTCACCCCTCCACTTT

v_gene: TRBV5-1
j_gene: TRBJ2-2
d_gene: TRBD1
abundance: -
CDR3aa: CASSLTGGITGELFF
CDR3nt: TGCGCCAGCAGCTTGACAGGGGGCATCACCGGGGAGCTGTTTTTT

v_gene: TRBV27
j_gene: TRBJ2-7
d_gene: TRBD2
abundance: many
CDR3aa: CASSPSWTSAAFYEQYF
CDR3nt: TGTGCCAGCAGCCCCTCCTGGACTAGCGCGGCCTTTTACGAGCAGTACTTC

v_gene: TRBV3-1
j_gene: TRBJ2-1
d_gene: -
abundance: once
CDR3aa: CASSPPGLINNEQFF
CDR3nt: TGTGCCAGCAGCCCCCCGGGACTGATTAACAATGAGCAGTTCTTC

v_gene: TRBV28
j_gene: TRBJ1-4
d_gene: TRBD1
abundance: few
CDR3aa: CANRGGGFSNEKLFF
CDR3nt: TGTGCCAACAGGGGGGGTGGGTTCAGCAATGAAAAACTGTTTTTT

v_gene: TRBV20-1
j_gene: TRBJ2-7
d_gene: -
abundance: many
CDR3aa: CSASLLRGPEVEQYF
CDR3nt: TGCAGTGCTAGTTTACTTCGGGGGCCGGAGGTCGAGCAGTACTTC

v_gene: TRBV5-6
j_gene: TRBJ1-3
d_gene: -
abundance: -
CDR3aa: CASSFLQSNTIYF
CDR3nt: TGTGCCAGCAGCTTCCTCCAGTCAAACACCATATATTTT

v_gene: TRBV6-1
j_gene: TRBJ1-3
d_gene: TRBD1
abundance: -
CDR3aa: CASSRGISQGATGNTIYF
CDR3nt: TGTGCCAGCAGTCGTGGAATTTCACAGGGGGCTACTGGAAACACCATATATTTT

v_gene: TRBV6-2/TRBV6-3
j_gene: TRBJ2-4
d_gene: TRBD2
abundance: -
CDR3aa: CASSEWVAGAFQYF
CDR3nt: TGTGCCAGCAGTGAATGGGTAGCGGGAGCCTTTCAGTACTTC

v_gene: TRBV12-3/TRBV12-4
j_gene: TRBJ1-2
d_gene: TRBD1
abundance: many
CDR3aa: CASRDREGYTF
CDR3nt: TGTGCCAGCAGGGACAGGGAGGGCTACACCTTC

v_gene: TRBV7-9
j_gene: TRBJ2-1
d_gene: -
abundance: -
CDR3aa: CASSHGIEQFF
CDR3nt: TGTGCCAGCAGCCATGGAATCGAGCAGTTCTTC

v_gene: TRBV11-3
j_gene: TRBJ2-5
d_gene: TRBD2
abundance: once
CDR3aa: CASSPSGTSGSETQYF
CDR3nt: TGTGCCAGCAGCCCCTCCGGGACTAGCGGGAGCGAGACCCAGTACTTC

v_gene: TRBV18
j_gene: TRBJ2-5
d_gene: TRBD2
abundance: many
CDR3aa: CASSLTSGSYQETQYF
CDR3nt: TGTGCCAGCTCACTGACTAGCGGATCGTACCAAGAGACCCAGTACTTC

v_gene: TRBV7-2
j_gene: TRBJ1-2
d_gene: TRBD1
abundance: -
CDR3aa: CASSLVVGQGVFGYTF
CDR3nt: TGTGCCAGCAGCTTAGTAGTGGGACAGGGGGTATTTGGCTACACCTTC

v_gene: TRBV5-1
j_gene: TRBJ1-5
d_gene: TRBD1
abundance: -
CDR3aa: CASSLMTGAQPQHF
CDR3nt: TGCGCCAGCAGCTTAATGACAGGGGCTCAGCCCCAGCATTTT

v_gene: TRBV7-8
j_gene: TRBJ1-2
d_gene: TRBD1
abundance: -
CDR3aa: CASSFSRDRVNYTF
CDR3nt: TGTGCCAGCAGCTTTTCCCGGGACAGAGTTAACTACACCTTC

v_gene: TRBV11-2
j_gene: TRBJ2-5
d_gene: TRBD1
abundance: many
CDR3aa: CASSTRPQGDQYF
CDR3nt: TGTGCCAGCAGCACGCGCCCACAGGGGGACCAGTACTTC

v_gene: TRBV6-1
j_gene: TRBJ1-2
d_gene: -
abundance: few
CDR3aa: CASRGRGNYGYTF
CDR3nt: TGTGCCAGCAGGGGTCGGGGGAACTATGGCTACACCTTC

v_gene: TRBV7-9
j_gene: TRBJ1-3
d_gene: -
abundance: -
CDR3aa: CASSLVSQSPKNRLSGNTIYF
CDR3nt: TGTGCCAGCAGCTTAGTCTCCCAGAGCCCGAAGAACAGACTCTCTGGGAACACCATATATTTT

v_gene: TRBV11-2
j_gene: TRBJ2-7
d_gene: TRBD1
abundance: many
CDR3aa: CASSSPDRGYEQYF
CDR3nt: TGTGCCAGCAGCTCCCCGGACAGGGGCTACGAGCAGTACTTC

v_gene: TRBV28
j_gene: TRBJ2-5
d_gene: TRBD1
abundance: many
CDR3aa: CASSFGLGQGFQWQETQYF
CDR3nt: TGTGCCAGCAGTTTTGGGCTGGGACAGGGGTTTCAGTGGCAAGAGACCCAGTACTTC

v_gene: TRBV6-2/TRBV6-3
j_gene: TRBJ2-3
d_gene: -
abundance: few
CDR3aa: CASSERVDTQYF
CDR3nt: TGTGCCAGCAGTGAACGGGTAGATACGCAGTATTTT

v_gene: TRBV10-3
j_gene: TRBJ1-2
d_gene: -
abundance: few
CDR3aa: CAISALAGTNYGYTF
CDR3nt: TGTGCCATCAGTGCTTTAGCAGGGACCAATTATGGCTACACCTTC

v_gene: TRBV6-2/TRBV6-3
j_gene: TRBJ2-1
d_gene: -
abundance: many
CDR3aa: CASSYSKGGRFPNEQFF
CDR3nt: TGTGCCAGCAGTTACTCGAAGGGCGGGCGTTTCCCCAATGAGCAGTTCTTC

v_gene: TRBV20-1
j_gene: TRBJ2-2
d_gene: -
abundance: -
CDR3aa: CSAWEDGELFF
CDR3nt: TGCAGCGCGTGGGAGGACGGGGAGCTGTTTTTT

v_gene: TRBV2
j_gene: TRBJ1-3
d_gene: -
abundance: many
CDR3aa: CASRVYSGNTIYF
CDR3nt: TGTGCCAGCAGGGTATACTCTGGAAACACCATATATTTT

v_gene: TRBV9
j_gene: TRBJ2-3
d_gene: -
abundance: -
CDR3aa: CASSVVFRRYQRDTDTQYF
CDR3nt: TGTGCCAGCAGCGTAGTATTCCGAAGGTACCAACGAGACACAGATACGCAGTATTTT

v_gene: TRBV20-1
j_gene: TRBJ2-1
d_gene: TRBD2
abundance: few
CDR3aa: CSAIAGDNEQFF
CDR3nt: TGCAGTGCTATAGCGGGAGACAATGAGCAGTTCTTC

v_gene: TRBV4-1
j_gene: TRBJ1-1
d_gene: -
abundance: -
CDR3aa: CASSQTADTEAFF
CDR3nt: TGCGCCAGCAGCCAGACTGCCGACACTGAAGCTTTCTTT

v_gene: TRBV27
j_gene: TRBJ2-7
d_gene: -
abundance: many
CDR3aa: CASSPMDRFGPRITYEQYF
CDR3nt: TGTGCCAGCAGTCCCATGGACAGATTCGGACCGAGGATTACCTACGAGCAGTACTTC

v_gene: TRBV9
j_gene: TRBJ2-7
d_gene: -
abundance: few
CDR3aa: CASSPAELTHEQYF
CDR3nt: TGTGCCAGCAGTCCAGCGGAACTCACCCACGAGCAGTACTTC

v_gene: TRBV2
j_gene: TRBJ2-7
d_gene: -
abundance: many
CDR3aa: CASRDRRTTSSYEQYF
CDR3nt: TGTGCCAGCAGGGACCGTCGGACCACCAGCTCCTACGAGCAGTACTTC

v_gene: TRBV3-1
j_gene: TRBJ2-5
d_gene: TRBD2
abundance: -
CDR3aa: CASRSTSAQETQYF
CDR3nt: TGTGCCAGCAGATCAACTAGCGCACAAGAGACCCAGTACTTC

v_gene: TRBV14
j_gene: TRBJ1-1
d_gene: -
abundance: -
CDR3aa: CASSPTDGQSEAFF
CDR3nt: TGTGCCAGCAGCCCGACCGATGGACAATCTGAAGCTTTCTTT

v_gene: TRBV14
j_gene: TRBJ1-6
d_gene: -
abundance: few
CDR3aa: CASSHREQGLNNSPLHF
CDR3nt: TGTGCCAGCAGCCACCGAGAACAAGGACTGAACAATTCACCCCTCCACTTT

v_gene: TRBV6-1
j_gene: TRBJ1-1
d_gene: -
abundance: many
CDR3aa: CASTQWGMNTEAFF
CDR3nt: TGTGCCAGCACCCAGTGGGGGATGAACACTGAAGCTTTCTTT